The 23 T cell receptor beta chains listed next were all sequenced from one sample in a study of circulating and synovial CD4+ cells in juvenile arthritis (dated by TCRdb to between 2012 and 2015). The library was generated by the immunoSEQ multiplex PCR assay. TCRdb stores this immuneACCESS table with in-frame sequences only. Part of the clones is absent; in the studies checked, under half of the shortfall reflects unresolved V genes, and no reason is known for the rest. Recorded for this sample are approximately 15,000 clones; around 91% of them occurred a single time. 0.65% to 0.9% of the sample comes from the top ten. The sequenced material came from CD4+ T cells from blood. The receptors were sampled from a human donor with juvenile idiopathic arthritis.

V and J are TRBV25-1 and TRBJ2-3; TRBD1 matches at 10 bases. Looked up from germline, CDR1 is MGHDK and CDR2 is SYGVNS. Trimming removed 4 bases from V and 0 bases from J; junction bases left unmatched: 10. There are 18 residues in the CDR3. CDR3 sequence (DNA): TGTGCCAGCAGTGCTCTAATCTCGGGACAGGGGAGCACAGATACGCAGTATTTT. Its protein product is CASSALISGQGSTDTQYF.

The V and J genes are TRBV2 and TRBJ2-3; D remains ambiguous. This CDR3 is built from 13 residues. CDR1 is SNHLY, CDR2 FYNNEI, per germline. Trimming removed 2 bases at V and 0 bases at J, with 3 bases between. The chain's CDR3 is CASSEQSTDTQYF. As DNA, the CDR3 is TGTGCCAGCAGTGAACAGAGCACAGATACGCAGTATTTT. The whole variable domain, remainder taken from reference TRBV2 and TRBJ2-3, is EPEVTQTPSHQVTQMGQEVILRCVPISNHLYFYWYRQILGQKVEFLVSFYNNEISEKSEIFDDQFSVERPDGSNFTLKIRSTKLEDSAMYFCASSEQSTDTQYFGPGTRLTVL.

This chain's CDR3 is CASSRGQGAYTEAFF. For the CDR3, the DNA is TGTGCCAGCAGCAGAGGACAGGGGGCATACACTGAAGCTTTCTTT. The V and J genes are TRBV7-2 and TRBJ1-1; 11 bases are a match to TRBD1. The V gene's germline CDR1 is SGHTA and CDR2 FQGNSA. The length of the CDR3 is 15 residues. V trimming: 5 bases; J trimming: 3 bases; junction bases outside the gene matches: 5. Full variable domain (rest looked up from reference TRBV7-2 and TRBJ1-1): GAGVSQSPSNKVTEKGKDVELRCDPISGHTALYWYRQSLGQGLEFLIYFQGNSAPDKSGLPSDRFSAERTGGSVSTLTIQRTQQEDSAVYLCASSRGQGAYTEAFFGQGTRLTVV.

This chain uses TRBV13 with TRBJ2-1; 10 positions agree with TRBD1. Trimming at V came to 5 bases and at J to 9 bases, leaving 7 bases not matched to a gene. The CDR3 is 14 residues long. Germline V lookup: CDR1 PRHDT, CDR2 FYEKMQ (reference sequence). CDR3 DNA sequence: TGTGCCAGCAGCGCGGCGACAGGGGGCGGTGAGCAGTTCTTC. Its protein is CASSAATGGGEQFF. Complete variable domain (other parts from reference TRBV13 and TRBJ2-1): AAGVIQSPRHLIKEKRETATLKCYPIPRHDTVYWYQQGPGQDPQFLISFYEKMQSDKGSIPDRFSAQQFSDYHSELNMSSLELGDSALYFCASSAATGGGEQFFGPGTRLTVL.

The chain is built from TRBV19 and TRBJ1-3, with TRBD1 matching 7 bases. The CDR3 extends over 14 amino acids. J lost 1 base, V lost 9 bases, and 6 bases had no gene match. Germline V CDR1 and CDR2: LNHDA, SQIVND (reference sequence). This CDR3 is CASGTDRSGNTIYF. CDR3 bases: TGTGCCAGCGGGACAGACAGGTCTGGAAACACCATATATTTT.

V is TRBV10-3 and J is TRBJ2-7; the match to TRBD2 covers 9 bases. J was trimmed by 3 bases and V by 6 bases; bases with no gene match: 9. This CDR3 spans 15 amino acids. CDR1 is ENHRY, CDR2 SYGVKD, per germline. As DNA, the CDR3 is TGTGCCATCAGAATGGGGGCGGGGGGGGTCTACGAGCAGTACTTC. It encodes CAIRMGAGGVYEQYF.

V usage is TRBV19 and J usage is TRBJ1-2; 8 nucleotides match TRBD1. Germline V gives CDR1 LNHDA, CDR2 SQIVND (reference sequence). V was clipped by 1 base and J by 5 bases; unmatched bases: 3. There are 14 residues in the CDR3. The CDR3 DNA reads TGTGCCAGTAGTATAGGCAGGGGGCGTTATGGCTACACCTTC. This translates into CASSIGRGRYGYTF.

V is TRBV7-2 and J is TRBJ2-1, with D perhaps TRBD2 (5 bases). Germline CDR1 and CDR2: SGHTA and FQGNSA. Trimming removed 2 bases from V and 6 bases from J, with 14 bases in between. The CDR3 has 15 amino acids. CDR3 sequence: CASSLFNGKRNEQFF. CDR3 nucleotide sequence: TGTGCCAGCAGCTTATTTAACGGGAAGCGCAATGAGCAGTTCTTC.

The chain recombines TRBV11-2 with TRBJ2-5; 7 positions agree with TRBD1. Germline CDR1 and CDR2: SGHAT and FQNNGV. Unmatched junction bases numbered 14, after V lost 5 bases and J lost 5 bases. This CDR3 is 16 amino acids long. This CDR3 reads CASSGETGFGSETQYF. DNA for the CDR3: TGTGCCAGCAGCGGGGAGACAGGGTTTGGATCGGAGACCCAGTACTTC.

This clone was seen just once. This sequence joins TRBV7-2 and TRBJ1-4, with TRBD1 matching over 7 bases. Germline lookup yields CDR1 SGHTA and CDR2 FQGNSA. With V trimmed by 4 bases and J by 3 bases, 2 bases remained unmatched. The CDR3 has 14 amino acids. DNA of the CDR3: TGTGCCAGCAGCTGGGGGACAGCTAATGAAAAACTGTTTTTT. This codes for CASSWGTANEKLFF.

This clone appeared a single time. V gene TRBV6-5 combines with J gene TRBJ2-6; D call uncertain. This CDR3 is 14 amino acids long. Trimming removed 8 bases from V and 3 bases from J, with 11 bases in between. Germline CDR1 MNHEY, CDR2 SVGAGI. The CDR3 is CASSIRFGANVLTF. CDR3 DNA: TGTGCCAGCTCCATCCGGTTTGGGGCCAACGTCCTGACTTTC.

V usage is TRBV5-1 and J usage is TRBJ2-3; weak D call: TRBD2 (5 bases). The CDR3 extends over 15 amino acids. Looked up from germline, CDR1 is SGHRS and CDR2 is YFSETQ. The V and J ends lost 3 bases and 2 bases respectively, with 13 bases between them. Here the CDR3 reads CASSSYGDTTDTQYF. DNA of the CDR3: TGCGCCAGCAGCTCCTACGGGGATACCACAGATACGCAGTATTTT.

This chain joins TRBV6-5 and TRBJ2-1; 7 bases align to TRBD2. The V and J ends lost 2 bases and 6 bases, in that order; junction bases with no gene match: 7. The V gene's germline CDR1 is MNHEY and CDR2 SVGAGI. The CDR3 spans 15 residues. CDR3 sequence: CASSYRRERGNEQFF. The CDR3 DNA sequence: TGTGCCAGCAGTTACCGGCGGGAGAGGGGCAATGAGCAGTTCTTC.

The chain couples TRBV10-3 to TRBJ2-5; 12 bases are a match to TRBD1. The CDR3 loop spans 15 amino acids. CDR1 is ENHRY and CDR2 is SYGVKD in the germline V gene. V shed 8 bases and J 4 bases; nucleotides not matched to a gene: 8. This CDR3 is CAIRQGQGAGETQYF. In DNA, the CDR3 is TGTGCCATCCGCCAGGGACAGGGGGCAGGAGAGACCCAGTACTTC.

The V and J genes are TRBV9 and TRBJ1-1; TRBD1 might be the D (6 bases). Germline V gene data show CDR1 as SGDLS and CDR2 as YYNGEE. Trimming took 3 bases from V and 4 from J, leaving 13 bases between them. CDR3 length: 14 amino acids. CDR3 nucleotide sequence: TGTGCCAGCAGCGCACCACAGGGTGGCACTGAAGCTTTCTTT. This sequence encodes CASSAPQGGTEAFF.

The rearrangement links TRBV18 to TRBJ2-5; D might be TRBD2 (5 bases). Trimming pared 5 bases from V and 5 bases from J, leaving 9 bases between. Germline V gene sequence: CDR1 KGHSH, CDR2 LQKENI. The CDR3 length is 12 residues. The CDR3 spells CASSVGEETQYF. In DNA form, the CDR3 reads TGTGCCAGCTCAGTCGGGGAGGAGACCCAGTACTTC. The full variable domain, completed using reference TRBV18 and TRBJ2-5, is NAGVMQNPRHLVRRRGQEARLRCSPMKGHSHVYWYRQLPEEGLKFMVYLQKENIIDESGMPKERFSAEFPKEGPSILRIQQVVRGDSAAYFCASSVGEETQYFGPGTRLLVL.

This clone was found once. The CDR3 is CASSLDYRTEAFF. The CDR3 bases are TGTGCCAGCAGCTTAGATTACAGGACTGAAGCTTTCTTT. The chain employs TRBV11-3 and TRBJ1-1, with a possible D match to TRBD1 (5 bases). Per germline, CDR1 SGHNT and CDR2 YENEEA. V lost 0 bases to trimming and J lost 5 bases, with 7 bases between them. CDR3 length: 13 residues.

The chain couples TRBV19 to TRBJ1-5; tentative D call: TRBD1 (6 bases). The CDR3 has 15 residues. The germline V and J ends were trimmed by 6 bases and 5 bases, with 17 bases remaining between them. CDR1 and CDR2 from the germline V gene are LNHDA and SQIVND (reference sequence). The CDR3 protein is CASSIIQGWDQPQHF. In DNA form, the CDR3 reads TGTGCCAGTAGCATTATACAGGGTTGGGATCAGCCCCAGCATTTT.

This chain connects TRBV27 to TRBJ2-5; D perhaps matches TRBD2 (5 bases). The CDR3 is made up of 16 amino acids. The V end was cut by 8 bases, the J end by 1 base, with 20 bases between. In germline, CDR1 is MNHEY, CDR2 SMNVEV (reference sequence). CDR3 in amino acids: CASGDSGLTSQETQYF. The CDR3 region has the DNA TGTGCCAGCGGGGATTCCGGACTTACCTCCCAAGAGACCCAGTACTTC.

The chain employs TRBV2 and TRBJ1-5, with D unresolved. Trimming left V 4 bases short and J 6 bases short, with 7 bases between. The CDR3 is 12 amino acids. Per the germline V gene, CDR1 is SNHLY and CDR2 is FYNNEI. For the CDR3, the DNA is TGTGCCAGCAGTGCACGGGGTCAGCCCCAGCATTTT. This sequence encodes CASSARGQPQHF.

The genes are TRBV5-8 and TRBJ2-5; weak D call: TRBD2 (6 bases). The V gene lost 4 bases and the J gene lost 3 bases, with 10 bases spanning the gap. The CDR3 is 13 amino acids. CDR1 is SGHTS and CDR2 is YDEGEE in the germline V gene. CDR3: CASSLGGKETQYF. Here the CDR3 DNA reads TGTGCCAGCAGCCTCGGAGGGAAAGAGACCCAGTACTTC.

The chain uses TRBV7-2 and TRBJ2-7, with 9 bases lining up with TRBD2. The J segment lost 7 bases and the V segment lost 5 bases, leaving 12 bases of the junction unmatched. The CDR3 contains 15 residues. The germline V gene encodes CDR1 SGHTA and CDR2 FQGNSA. The CDR3 reads CASSPGAGGPEEQYF. As DNA, the CDR3 is TGTGCCAGCAGCCCCGGGGCGGGAGGGCCGGAAGAGCAGTACTTC.

The chain joins TRBV15 to TRBJ2-5; a possible D gene is TRBD2 (5 bases). Germline CDR1 and CDR2: LNHNV and YYDKDF (reference sequence). This CDR3 comprises 13 residues. V was shortened by 4 bases and J by 1 base, with 7 bases between the two germline ends. In DNA, the CDR3 is TGTGCCACCAGCACTAGCCTCCAAGAGACCCAGTACTTC. Translating gives CATSTSLQETQYF. The variable domain in full, with the rest retrieved from reference TRBV15 and TRBJ2-5, is DAMVIQNPRYQVTQFGKPVTLSCSQTLNHNVMYWYQQKSSQAPKLLFHYYDKDFNNEADTPDNFQSRRPNTSFCFLDIRSPGLGDTAMYLCATSTSLQETQYFGPGTRLLVL.